This T cell receptor beta chain appears in the sequencing data of a study of graft-versus-host responses after intestinal transplantation. Study summary: After anti-thymocyte globulin induction, recipients took tacrolimus and steroids for 2 to 3 years. Whole-study results and caveats: Some GvH clones appeared in ileal mucosa or blood before recipient bone marrow.

About this clone itself: Antigen: not known.

Assay used: immunoSEQ multiplex PCR; TCRdb lists only in-frame clones, some missing. Here the sample spans about 120,000 clones, around 93% being singletons. This sequence was found in a human donor who received an intestinal transplant. The sequences come from unstimulated CD8+ T cells sorted from spleen or lymph node cells, collected before intestinal transplant.

The CDR3 DNA is TGCGCCAGCAGCCAAGATGGAGGCGCCCAGGCGGGGGAGCAGTACTTC. Translation gives CASSQDGGAQAGEQYF. The rearrangement joins TRBV4-1 to TRBJ2-7; maybe TRBD2 (6 bases). Looked up from germline, CDR1 is MGHRA and CDR2 is YSYEKL. The CDR3 consists of 16 residues. The V and J ends lost 0 bases and 7 bases respectively, with 19 bases between them.